This T cell receptor beta chain was obtained from a study of blood T cell repertoires in COVID-19. Study-level background: Whether acute or convalescent, the COVID-19 samples came from the United States, Italy and Spain. PBMCs, B-cell-depleted T cells, or T cells were the source of the cDNA or gDNA that made up the material.

For this clone: The same CDR3 arises from other DNA sequences in this sample as well.

V shed 6 bases and J 7 bases; nucleotides not matched to a gene: 6. The CDR3 spans 13 residues. Germline assignment: CDR1 KGHSH and CDR2 LQKENI. Per the original methods: Amplification of reference gene primers provided the estimated nucleated cell counts. This table comes from immunoSEQ multiplex PCR, and its TCRdb copy is limited to in-frame clones, with some not included. That table is the source of V, J and clone size, and D and trimming were worked out from the DNA. The table includes some 360,000 clones, about 87% detected once. This receptor was obtained from a woman in her sixties with COVID-19, enrolled during active disease. The sample comprised peripheral blood. This sequence joins TRBV18 and TRBJ1-2, with 9 positions matching TRBD1. DNA of the CDR3: TGTGCCAGCTCGCCAGGGACAGGGTCTGGCTACACCTTC. Encoded protein: CASSPGTGSGYTF.